This T cell receptor beta chain was recorded in a study of shared clonotypes between healthy human individuals. Study information: Each donor's CD8 memory used one plate, CD8 naive two, each CD4 subset three.

Note on this clone: No antigen is known for it.

Libraries were prepared by immunoSEQ multiplex PCR; TCRdb keeps only in-frame clonotypes and omits some of them. The sample includes about 1.1 million clones, approximately 77% of them seen just once. Trimming removed 5 bases from V and 5 bases from J; junction bases left unmatched: 8. Per the germline V gene, CDR1 is MNHNS and CDR2 is SASEGT. The CDR3 has 14 amino acids. Study results and limitations: The genetic and exposure-history diversity represented was limited by few donors. It was only blood that was sampled, and tissue repertoires likely differ. It was the non-shared clonotypes that had lower generation probabilities than clonotypes shared by all four donors.

Sequenced material: memory CD4+ T cells from PBMCs. Documented subset: CD45RA-negative fraction. The V gene is TRBV6-1, the J gene TRBJ2-5, with 7 bases matching TRBD1. The source of this sequence is a man aged 18 to 35 in good health. Some clones in this sample may be carry-over from other donors' samples. CDR3 nucleotides: TGTGCCAGCAGTTGGACAGGATTGATCGAGACCCAGTACTTC. Protein sequence: CASSWTGLIETQYF.